Below, one T cell receptor beta chain is given with its context. Seattle's enrolled individuals joined amid active infection and were then monitored longitudinally. This entry is derived from a study of blood T cell repertoires in COVID-19. Study as a whole: Donors in the United States, Italy and Spain gave samples during acute or convalescent COVID-19. PBMCs, B-cell-depleted T cells, or T cells were the source of the cDNA or gDNA that made up the material.

This CDR3 spans 15 amino acids. CDR1 is SGHTA and CDR2 is FQGNSA in the germline V gene. Between the trimmed V and J ends, which lost 8 bases and 0 bases, there was a span of 14 bases. Methods used by the authors: Estimation of nucleated cell counts was performed using reference gene primer amplification. The data were produced by immunoSEQ multiplex PCR, yet TCRdb's version contains in-frame clones alone and is incomplete. V and J calls and clone size are as listed in that table; D and trimming were resolved from the DNA. The table shows almost 250,000 clones, with around 86% occurring only once. Sequenced input: peripheral blood. The chain couples TRBV7-2 to TRBJ1-3; a weak D match, TRBD1 (5 bases). The sequence derives from a woman of 80 years or more with COVID-19, enrolled during active disease. The CDR3 region has the DNA TGTGCCAGCGGGGCGGACGGGAGCTCTGGAAACACCATATATTTT. Its translation: CASGADGSSGNTIYF.